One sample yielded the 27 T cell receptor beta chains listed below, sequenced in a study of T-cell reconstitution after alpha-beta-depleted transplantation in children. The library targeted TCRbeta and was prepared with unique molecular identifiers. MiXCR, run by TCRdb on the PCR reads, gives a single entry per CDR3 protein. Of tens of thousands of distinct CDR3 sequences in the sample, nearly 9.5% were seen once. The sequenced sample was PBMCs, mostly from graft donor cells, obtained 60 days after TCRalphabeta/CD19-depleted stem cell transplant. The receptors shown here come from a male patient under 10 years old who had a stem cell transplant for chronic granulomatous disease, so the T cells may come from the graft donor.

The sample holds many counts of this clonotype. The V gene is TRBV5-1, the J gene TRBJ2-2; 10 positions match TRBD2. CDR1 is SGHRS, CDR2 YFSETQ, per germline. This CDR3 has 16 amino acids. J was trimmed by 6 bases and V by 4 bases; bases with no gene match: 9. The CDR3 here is CASSPLAGLGSGELFF. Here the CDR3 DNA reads TGCGCCAGCAGCCCACTAGCGGGACTTGGTTCCGGGGAGCTGTTTTTT.

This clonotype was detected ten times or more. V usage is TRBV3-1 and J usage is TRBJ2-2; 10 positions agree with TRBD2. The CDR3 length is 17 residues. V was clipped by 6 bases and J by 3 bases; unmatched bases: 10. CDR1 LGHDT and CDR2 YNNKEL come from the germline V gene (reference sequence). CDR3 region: CASRAEREGRYTGELFF. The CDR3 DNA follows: TGTGCCAGCAGGGCAGAGCGGGAGGGCCGGTACACCGGGGAGCTGTTTTTT.

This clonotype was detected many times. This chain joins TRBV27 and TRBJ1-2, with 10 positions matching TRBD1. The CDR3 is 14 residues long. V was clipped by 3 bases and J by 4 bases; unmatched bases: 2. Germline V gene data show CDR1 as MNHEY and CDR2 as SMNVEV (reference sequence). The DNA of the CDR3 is TGTGCCAGCAGTTTCGGACAGGGGGGCTATGGCTACACCTTC. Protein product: CASSFGQGGYGYTF.

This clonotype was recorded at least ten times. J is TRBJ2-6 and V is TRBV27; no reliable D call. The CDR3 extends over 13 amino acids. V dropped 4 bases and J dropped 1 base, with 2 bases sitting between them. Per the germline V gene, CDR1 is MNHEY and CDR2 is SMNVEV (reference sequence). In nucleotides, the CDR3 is TGTGCCAGCAGTTCTTCTGGGGCCAACGTCCTGACTTTC. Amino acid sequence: CASSSSGANVLTF.

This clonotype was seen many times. The CDR3 sequence is CASSRRAFDGYTF. The CDR3 nucleotides read TGCGCCAGCAGCCGGAGAGCCTTCGATGGCTACACCTTC. V is TRBV5-1 and J is TRBJ1-2, with unresolved D. The CDR3 extends over 13 amino acids. Germline V gene data show CDR1 as SGHRS and CDR2 as YFSETQ. V gave up 4 bases and J gave up 6 bases, with 13 bases separating them.

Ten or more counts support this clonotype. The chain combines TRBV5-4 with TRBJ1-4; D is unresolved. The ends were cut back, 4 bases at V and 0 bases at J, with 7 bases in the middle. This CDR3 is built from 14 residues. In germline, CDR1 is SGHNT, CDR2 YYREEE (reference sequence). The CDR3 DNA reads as TGTGCCAGCAGCCGCGATGCAACTAATGAAAAACTGTTTTTT. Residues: CASSRDATNEKLFF.

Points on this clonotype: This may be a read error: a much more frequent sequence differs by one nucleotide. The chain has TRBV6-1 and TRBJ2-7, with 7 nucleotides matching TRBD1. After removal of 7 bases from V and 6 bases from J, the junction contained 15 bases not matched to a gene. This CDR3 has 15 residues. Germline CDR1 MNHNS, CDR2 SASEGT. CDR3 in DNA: TGTGCCAGCACCCCTAAGACAGGGAACGTCCGCGAGCAGTACTTC. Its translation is CASTPKTGNVREQYF.

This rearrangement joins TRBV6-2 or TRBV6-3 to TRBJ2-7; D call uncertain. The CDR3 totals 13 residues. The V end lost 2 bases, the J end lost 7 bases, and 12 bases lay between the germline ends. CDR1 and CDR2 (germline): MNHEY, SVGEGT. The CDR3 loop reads CASSYVRLGEQYF. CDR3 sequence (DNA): TGTGCCAGCAGTTACGTCCGCCTCGGGGAGCAGTACTTC.

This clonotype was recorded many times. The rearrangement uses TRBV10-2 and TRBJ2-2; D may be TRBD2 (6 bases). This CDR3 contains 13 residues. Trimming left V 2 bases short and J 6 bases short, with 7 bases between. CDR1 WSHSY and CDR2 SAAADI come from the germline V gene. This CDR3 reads CASSERESGELFF. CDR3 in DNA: TGCGCCAGCAGTGAGCGGGAGTCCGGGGAGCTGTTTTTT.

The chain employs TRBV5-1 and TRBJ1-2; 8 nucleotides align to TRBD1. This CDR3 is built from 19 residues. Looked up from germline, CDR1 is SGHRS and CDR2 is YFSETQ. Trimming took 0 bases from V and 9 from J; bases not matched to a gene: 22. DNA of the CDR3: TGCGCCAGCAGCTTGGTGGGGGAGCTAAGGACAGGGCGGCGGCATAGCTACACCTTC. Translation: CASSLVGELRTGRRHSYTF.

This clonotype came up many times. The CDR3 sequence is CASSRISQGINQPQHF. The CDR3 nucleotides are TGTGCCAGCAGCCGAATATCACAGGGGATCAATCAGCCCCAGCATTTT. The chain is built from TRBV28 and TRBJ1-5; 7 nucleotides align to TRBD1. J was trimmed by 3 bases and V by 6 bases; bases with no gene match: 11. Germline CDR1 and CDR2: MDHEN and SYDVKM. The CDR3 covers 16 residues. Full variable domain (rest looked up from reference TRBV28 and TRBJ1-5): DVKVTQSSRYLVKRTGEKVFLECVQDMDHENMFWYRQDPGLGLRLIYFSYDVKMKEKGDIPEGYSVSREKKERFSLILESASTNQTSMYLCASSRISQGINQPQHFGDGTRLSIL.

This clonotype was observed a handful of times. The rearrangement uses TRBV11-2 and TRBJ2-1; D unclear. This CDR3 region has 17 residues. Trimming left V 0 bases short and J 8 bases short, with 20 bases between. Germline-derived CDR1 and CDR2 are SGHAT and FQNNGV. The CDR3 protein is CASSLDKFGSSGHEQFF. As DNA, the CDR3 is TGTGCCAGCAGCTTAGACAAGTTTGGGTCTTCGGGCCATGAGCAGTTCTTC.

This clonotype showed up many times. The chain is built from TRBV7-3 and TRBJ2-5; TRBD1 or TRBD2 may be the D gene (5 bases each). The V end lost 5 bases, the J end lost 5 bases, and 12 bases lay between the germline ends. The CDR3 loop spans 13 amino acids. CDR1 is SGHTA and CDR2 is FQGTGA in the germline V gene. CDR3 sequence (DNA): TGTGCCAGCAGCCCGGGACCAGGGGAGACCCAGTACTTC. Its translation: CASSPGPGETQYF.

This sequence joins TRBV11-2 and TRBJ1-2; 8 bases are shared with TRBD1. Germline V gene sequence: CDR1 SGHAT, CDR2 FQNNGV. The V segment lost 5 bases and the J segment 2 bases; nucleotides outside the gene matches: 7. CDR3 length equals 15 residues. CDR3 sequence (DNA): TGTGCCAGCAGCCCGCCTCGGACAGGGAACTATGGCTACACCTTC. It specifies CASSPPRTGNYGYTF.

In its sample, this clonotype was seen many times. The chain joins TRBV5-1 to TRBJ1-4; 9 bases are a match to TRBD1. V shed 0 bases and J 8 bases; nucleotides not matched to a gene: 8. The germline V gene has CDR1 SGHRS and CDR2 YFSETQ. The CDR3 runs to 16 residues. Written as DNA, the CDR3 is TGCGCCAGCAGCTTGGTGTCGGGACAGGGTCGAGAAAAACTGTTTTTT. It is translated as CASSLVSGQGREKLFF. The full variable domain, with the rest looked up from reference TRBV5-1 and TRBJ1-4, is KAGVTQTPRYLIKTRGQQVTLSCSPISGHRSVSWYQQTPGQGLQFLFEYFSETQRNKGNFPGRFSGRQFSNSRSEMNVSTLELGDSALYLCASSLVSGQGREKLFFGSGTQLSVL.

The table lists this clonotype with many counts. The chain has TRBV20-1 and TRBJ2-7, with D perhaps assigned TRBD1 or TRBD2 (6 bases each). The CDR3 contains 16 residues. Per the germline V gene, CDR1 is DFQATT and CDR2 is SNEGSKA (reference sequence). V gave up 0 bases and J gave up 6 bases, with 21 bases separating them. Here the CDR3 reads CSAREGGGSVFAEQYF. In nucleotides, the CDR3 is TGCAGTGCTAGAGAGGGGGGCGGTTCAGTTTTCGCCGAGCAGTACTTC.

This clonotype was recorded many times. This CDR3 reads CATSRGDSSGNTIYF. The CDR3 DNA is TGTGCCACCAGCAGAGGGGACAGCTCTGGAAACACCATATATTTT. The V gene is TRBV15, the J gene TRBJ1-3, with 7 bases lining up with TRBD1. The CDR3 covers 15 residues. Germline V gene data show CDR1 as LNHNV and CDR2 as YYDKDF (reference sequence). Unmatched junction bases numbered 0, after V lost 1 base and J lost 0 bases. Full variable domain (rest looked up from reference TRBV15 and TRBJ1-3): DAMVIQNPRYQVTQFGKPVTLSCSQTLNHNVMYWYQQKSSQAPKLLFHYYDKDFNNEADTPDNFQSRRPNTSFCFLDIRSPGLGDTAMYLCATSRGDSSGNTIYFGEGSWLTVV.

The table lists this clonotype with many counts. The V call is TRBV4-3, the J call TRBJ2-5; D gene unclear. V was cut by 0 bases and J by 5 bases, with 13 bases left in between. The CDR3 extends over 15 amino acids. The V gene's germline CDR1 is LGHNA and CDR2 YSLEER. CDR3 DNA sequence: TGCGCCAGCAGCCAAGATTATCTAGGATGGGAGACCCAGTACTTC. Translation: CASSQDYLGWETQYF.

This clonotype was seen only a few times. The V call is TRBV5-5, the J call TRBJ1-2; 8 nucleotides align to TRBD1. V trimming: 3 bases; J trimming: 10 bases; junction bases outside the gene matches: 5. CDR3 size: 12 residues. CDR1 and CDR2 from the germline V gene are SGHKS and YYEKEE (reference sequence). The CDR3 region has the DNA TGTGCCAGCAGCTACGAGGGACAGGACTACACCTTC. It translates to CASSYEGQDYTF.

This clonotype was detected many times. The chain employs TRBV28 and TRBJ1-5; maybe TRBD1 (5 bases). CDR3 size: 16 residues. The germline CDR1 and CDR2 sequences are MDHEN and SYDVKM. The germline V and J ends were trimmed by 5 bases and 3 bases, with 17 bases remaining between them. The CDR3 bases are TGTGCCAGCAGTATAATGGGGCAGGGCCACAATCAGCCCCAGCATTTT. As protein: CASSIMGQGHNQPQHF.

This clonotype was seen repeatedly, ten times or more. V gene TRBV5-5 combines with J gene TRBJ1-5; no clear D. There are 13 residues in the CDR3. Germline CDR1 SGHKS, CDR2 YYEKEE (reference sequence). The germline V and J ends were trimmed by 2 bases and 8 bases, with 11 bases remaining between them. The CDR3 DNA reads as TGTGCCAGCAGCTTTGCATATTTTGAGCCCCAGCATTTT. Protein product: CASSFAYFEPQHF.

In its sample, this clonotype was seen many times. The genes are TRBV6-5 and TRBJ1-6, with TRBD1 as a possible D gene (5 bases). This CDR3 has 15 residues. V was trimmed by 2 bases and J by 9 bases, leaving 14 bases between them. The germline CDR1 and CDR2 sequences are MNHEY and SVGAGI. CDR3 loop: CASSYVGGEGSPLHF. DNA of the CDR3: TGTGCCAGCAGTTACGTGGGGGGAGAGGGTTCACCCCTCCACTTT.

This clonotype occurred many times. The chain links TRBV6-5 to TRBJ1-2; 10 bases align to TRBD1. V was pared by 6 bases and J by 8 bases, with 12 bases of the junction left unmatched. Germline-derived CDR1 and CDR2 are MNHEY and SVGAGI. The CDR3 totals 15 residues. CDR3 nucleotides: TGTGCCAGCAGACCCCGGGACAGGGGTTCTCTGGGCTACACCTTC. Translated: CASRPRDRGSLGYTF.

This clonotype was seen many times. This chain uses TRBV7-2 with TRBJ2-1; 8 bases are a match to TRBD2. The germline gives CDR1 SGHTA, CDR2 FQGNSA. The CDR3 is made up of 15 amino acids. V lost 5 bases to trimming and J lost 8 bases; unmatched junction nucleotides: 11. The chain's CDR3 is CASSRSGGPGDEQFF. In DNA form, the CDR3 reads TGTGCCAGCAGCCGTTCGGGAGGGCCCGGGGATGAGCAGTTCTTC.

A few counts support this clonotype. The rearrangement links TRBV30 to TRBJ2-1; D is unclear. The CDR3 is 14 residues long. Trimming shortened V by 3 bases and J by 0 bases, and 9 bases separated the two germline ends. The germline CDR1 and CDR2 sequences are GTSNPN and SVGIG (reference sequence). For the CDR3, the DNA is TGTGCCTGGAGCGTCCCTAGCTCCTACAATGAGCAGTTCTTC. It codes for CAWSVPSSYNEQFF.

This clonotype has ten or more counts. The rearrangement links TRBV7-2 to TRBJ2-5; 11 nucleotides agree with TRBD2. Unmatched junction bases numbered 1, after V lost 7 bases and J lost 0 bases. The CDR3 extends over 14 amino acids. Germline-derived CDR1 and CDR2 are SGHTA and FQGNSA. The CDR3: CASMGLADQETQYF. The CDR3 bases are TGTGCCAGCATGGGACTAGCGGACCAAGAGACCCAGTACTTC.

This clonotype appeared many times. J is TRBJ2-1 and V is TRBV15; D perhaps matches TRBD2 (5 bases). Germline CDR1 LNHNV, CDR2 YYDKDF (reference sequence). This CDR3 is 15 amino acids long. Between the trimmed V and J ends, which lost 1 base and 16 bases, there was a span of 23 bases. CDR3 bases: TGTGCCACCAGCAGAGCCGGGGTCCTCCATCCCTCCACTTTCTTC. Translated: CATSRAGVLHPSTFF.